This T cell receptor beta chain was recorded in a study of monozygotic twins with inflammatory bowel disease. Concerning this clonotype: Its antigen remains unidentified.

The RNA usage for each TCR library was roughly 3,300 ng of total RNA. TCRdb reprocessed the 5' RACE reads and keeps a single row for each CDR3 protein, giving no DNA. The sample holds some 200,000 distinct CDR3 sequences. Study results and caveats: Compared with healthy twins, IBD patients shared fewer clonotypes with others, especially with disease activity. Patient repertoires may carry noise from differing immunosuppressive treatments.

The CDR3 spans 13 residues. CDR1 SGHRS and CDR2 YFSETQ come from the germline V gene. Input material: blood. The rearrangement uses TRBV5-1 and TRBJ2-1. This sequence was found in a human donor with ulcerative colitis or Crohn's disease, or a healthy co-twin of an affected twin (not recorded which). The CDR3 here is CASNALSYNEQFF.